This T cell receptor beta chain was obtained from a study of Ad26.COV2.S vaccination and SARS-CoV-2 variants. Across the study: Trial arm assignment for the donor was COV1001 Ad26.COV2.S. Ad26.COV2.S, an intramuscular injection, was given once or twice 56 days apart. Study-level findings and limits: The study found higher spike-specific TCR breadth in vaccine than placebo recipients.

Regarding this clone: The antigen is undetermined.

The treatment here: around 19 received Ad26.COV2.S at low or high dose, single or two shots; five or six received placebo; per-sample allocation not given. Samples were taken on day 63 after the first vaccine or placebo injection. This table comes from immunoSEQ multiplex PCR, and its TCRdb copy is limited to in-frame clones, with some not included. The top ten clones hold around 3.3% of a sample with around 370,000 clones, 80% to 90% of them seen once. There are 18 residues in the CDR3. J gave up 0 bases and V 5 bases, and 11 bases lay outside the gene matches. The germline V gene has CDR1 PRHDT and CDR2 FYEKMQ (reference sequence).

The receptor was isolated from a person between 18 and 59 years old who received the Ad26.COV2.S COVID-19 vaccine or a placebo. Sequences were derived from peripheral blood, sampled in a trial of Ad26.COV2.S vaccine versus placebo. This chain uses TRBV13 with TRBJ2-3; 10 positions agree with TRBD1. The CDR3 region is CASSLYPGTGDSTDTQYF. DNA of the CDR3: TGTGCCAGCAGCCTCTACCCCGGGACAGGGGACAGCACAGATACGCAGTATTTT.